The clone carrying this TCR beta chain was recorded many times. The target antigen is unknown. The V gene's germline CDR1 is LNHDA and CDR2 SQIVND (reference sequence). The ends were cut back, 3 bases at V and 0 bases at J, with 11 bases in the middle. The CDR3 has 16 residues. The data belong to a study of T cell repertoires in cytomegalovirus infection. TCRdb re-called the reads with MiXCR, one entry per CDR3 protein. Of 300,000 to 400,000 distinct CDR3 sequences listed, under 35% are singletons. Whole-study results and caveats: The cumulative frequency of public TCR beta families distinguished individuals who carried CMV together with the relevant HLA.

The TCR was taken from a human donor in good health (CMV status not recorded). Some clones in this sample may be carry-over from other donors' samples. Material: cultured PBMCs, obtained from culture after CMV antigen stimulation. The rearrangement joins TRBV19 to TRBJ1-4; D not certain. CDR3 residues: CASSIAMETTNEKLFF. The CDR3 coding sequence is TGTGCCAGTAGTATCGCGATGGAGACAACTAATGAAAAACTGTTTTTT.